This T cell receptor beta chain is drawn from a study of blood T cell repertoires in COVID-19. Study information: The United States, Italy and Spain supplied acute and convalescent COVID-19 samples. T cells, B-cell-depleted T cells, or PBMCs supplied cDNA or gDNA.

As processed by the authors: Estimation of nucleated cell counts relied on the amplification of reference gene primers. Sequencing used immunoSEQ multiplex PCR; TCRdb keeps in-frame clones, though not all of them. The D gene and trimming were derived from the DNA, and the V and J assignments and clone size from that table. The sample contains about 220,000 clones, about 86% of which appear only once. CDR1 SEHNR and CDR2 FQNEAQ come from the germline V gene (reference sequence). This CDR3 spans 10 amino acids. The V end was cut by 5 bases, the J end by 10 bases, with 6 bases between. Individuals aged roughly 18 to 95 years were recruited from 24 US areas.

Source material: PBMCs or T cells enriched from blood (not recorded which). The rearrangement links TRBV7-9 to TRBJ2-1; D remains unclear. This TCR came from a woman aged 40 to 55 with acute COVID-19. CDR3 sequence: CASSEVEQFF. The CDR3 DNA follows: TGTGCCAGCAGCGAGGTAGAGCAGTTCTTC.